One sample yielded the 21 T cell receptor beta chains listed below, sequenced in a study of Graves' ophthalmopathy and Graves' hyperthyroidism. Transcripts of RNA were the source for amplifying TCR beta CDR3 regions. The first-round RT-PCR employed HTBI primers together with the Qiagen OneStep RT-PCR kit. A multiplex PCR was then performed as the second round. TCRdb recomputed calls from the multiplex PCR reads with MiXCR, one row per CDR3 protein. Of hundreds of thousands of distinct CDR3 sequences in the sample, 22% were seen once. Sequencing used peripheral blood. These receptors were collected from a woman younger than 30 with stable Graves' hyperthyroidism. Some clones in this sample may be carry-over from other donors' samples.

This clonotype was seen at least ten times. The chain is built from TRBV2 and TRBJ1-2; D not certain. The CDR3 spans 13 residues. V lost 4 bases to trimming and J lost 1 base, with 7 bases between them. CDR1 is SNHLY and CDR2 is FYNNEI in the germline V gene. CDR3: CASSVKLNYGYTF. As DNA, the CDR3 is TGTGCCAGCAGTGTTAAGCTTAACTATGGCTACACCTTC. Full variable domain (remainder filled in from reference TRBV2 and TRBJ1-2): EPEVTQTPSHQVTQMGQEVILRCVPISNHLYFYWYRQILGQKVEFLVSFYNNEISEKSEIFDDQFSVERPDGSNFTLKIRSTKLEDSAMYFCASSVKLNYGYTFGSGTRLTVV.

There are many counts of this clonotype. A much larger clone differs from this one at a single base, so this may be a read error. The rearrangement links TRBV20-1 to TRBJ2-5; no clear D. This CDR3 has 14 residues. CDR1 and CDR2 from the germline V gene are DFQATT and SNEGSKA (reference sequence). V was trimmed by 0 bases and J by 5 bases, leaving 13 bases between them. The CDR3 DNA is TGCAGTGCTAGAGATTGGACCCCACAGGAGACCCAGTACTTC. It yields the protein CSARDWTPQETQYF.

This clonotype appeared many times. This chain joins TRBV6-5 and TRBJ2-5; D possibly corresponds to TRBD2 (6 bases). V lost 2 bases, J lost 3 bases, and 13 bases lay in between. The V gene's germline CDR1 is MNHEY and CDR2 SVGAGI. This CDR3 has 15 amino acids. This chain's CDR3 is CASSYHPGAEETQYF. The CDR3 DNA reads TGTGCCAGCAGTTACCATCCGGGAGCGGAAGAGACCCAGTACTTC.

This rearrangement joins TRBV27 to TRBJ2-7; 9 bases are a match to TRBD1. This CDR3 contains 15 residues. The germline gives CDR1 MNHEY, CDR2 SMNVEV (reference sequence). Losses at the gene ends were 5 bases for V and 1 base for J; bases not matched to a gene: 6. CDR3 nucleotide sequence: TGTGCCAGCAGTCCGACAGGGGGTCGGTCCTACGAGCAGTACTTC. Protein: CASSPTGGRSYEQYF.

This clonotype was picked up many times. The chain links TRBV20-1 to TRBJ2-5; possibly TRBD2 for D (5 bases). Germline V gene sequence: CDR1 DFQATT, CDR2 SNEGSKA (reference sequence). The CDR3 extends over 13 amino acids. Trimming took off 1 base at V and 7 bases at J, with 13 bases between the two ends. CDR3 protein: CSARVELVGTQYF. The CDR3 coding sequence is TGCAGTGCTAGAGTGGAACTAGTTGGGACCCAGTACTTC.

This clonotype was recorded at least ten times. This sequence joins TRBV9 and TRBJ1-2; D not resolved. Trimming removed 6 bases at V and 2 bases at J, with 5 bases between. Germline assignment: CDR1 SGDLS and CDR2 YYNGEE. The CDR3 sequence is 11 residues long. The CDR3 protein is CASIMNYGYTF. The DNA for the CDR3 is TGTGCCAGCATCATGAACTATGGCTACACCTTC.

This chain uses TRBV6-1 with TRBJ2-7; 8 bases agree with TRBD1. The CDR3 length is 14 residues. V shed 7 bases, J shed 1 base, and the junction held 6 bases outside the gene matches. The V gene's germline CDR1 is MNHNS and CDR2 SASEGT. This chain's CDR3 is CASTDGTGSYEQYF. CDR3 in DNA: TGTGCCAGCACCGATGGGACAGGATCCTACGAGCAGTACTTC.

This clonotype was recorded many times. The rearrangement links TRBV12-3 or TRBV12-4 to TRBJ2-2, with D maybe TRBD1 (5 bases). Trimming shortened V by 8 bases and J by 1 base, and 11 bases separated the two germline ends. CDR3 size: 14 residues. CDR3: CASASGLNTGELFF. CDR3 nucleotides: TGTGCCAGCGCATCAGGGCTGAACACCGGGGAGCTGTTTTTT.

This clonotype has just one count. A junction boundary mismatches the germline segment, possibly from a read error. The chain links TRBV6-5 to TRBJ1-1; D is possibly TRBD1 (6 bases). CDR3 size: 14 residues. Germline V gene sequence: CDR1 MNHEY, CDR2 SVGAGI. The CDR3 here is CASSYGGPHTEALF. CDR3 in DNA: TGTGCCAGCAGTTACGGGGGGCCTCACACTGAAGCTCTCTTT.

This clonotype occurred a few times. V gene TRBV18 combines with J gene TRBJ2-5; 7 nucleotides match TRBD2. The CDR3 is 18 amino acids. V shed 3 bases and J 5 bases; nucleotides not matched to a gene: 18. CDR1 and CDR2 (germline): KGHSH, LQKENI. The CDR3 spells CASSPSIFREGLLETQYF. The CDR3 DNA reads as TGTGCCAGCTCACCCTCCATTTTTAGGGAGGGCCTGTTGGAGACCCAGTACTTC.

As regards this clonotype: The CDR3 carries no conserved terminal phenylalanine or tryptophan, so it likely arises from a read error. The gene calls are TRBV6-1 and TRBJ2-2; TRBD2 matches 8 bases. V lost 6 bases, J lost 0 bases, and 6 bases stayed unmatched. CDR1 and CDR2 (germline): MNHNS, SASEGT. CDR3 size: 16 residues. The CDR3 DNA sequence: TGTGCCAGCAGGTCCGCGGGGGGCGCGAACACCGGGGAGCTGTTTTTG. Encoded protein: CASRSAGGANTGELFL.

The sample holds many counts of this clonotype. The rearrangement uses TRBV11-2 and TRBJ1-1; TRBD1 is a possible D gene (5 bases). CDR1 and CDR2 (germline): SGHAT, FQNNGV. This CDR3 comprises 15 residues. Trimming took off 4 bases at V and 5 bases at J, with 17 bases between the two ends. CDR3 residues: CASSWHQGEGTEAFF. For the CDR3, the DNA is TGTGCCAGCAGCTGGCATCAGGGTGAGGGAACTGAAGCTTTCTTT.

This clonotype was seen at least ten times. This chain links TRBV12-3 or TRBV12-4 with TRBJ1-2, with a tentative D call TRBD1 (5 bases). The CDR3 spans 12 residues. V was pared by 10 bases and J by 8 bases, with 17 bases between. The CDR3 DNA sequence: TGTGCCACCCGGGGGGTTGTAGGGGGCTACACCTTC. Its protein is CATRGVVGGYTF.

This clonotype was detected only a few times. The J gene is TRBJ2-7, the V gene TRBV12-3 or TRBV12-4; D may correspond to TRBD1 or TRBD2 (6 bases each). Trimming removed 6 bases at V and 0 bases at J, with 12 bases between. The CDR3 runs to 14 residues. The CDR3 spells CASRAGHSSYEQYF. In nucleotides, the CDR3 is TGTGCCAGCAGGGCGGGACACAGCTCCTACGAGCAGTACTTC.

This chain connects TRBV20-1 to TRBJ2-5; no clear D gene. Trimming removed 4 bases from V and 3 bases from J, with 6 bases in between. Germline CDR1 and CDR2: DFQATT and SNEGSKA (reference sequence). CDR3 length: 11 amino acids. CDR3 in amino acids: CSANQKETQYF. The CDR3 DNA reads TGCAGTGCTAACCAGAAAGAGACCCAGTACTTC.

This clonotype was observed many times. V gene TRBV6-5 combines with J gene TRBJ2-7; 11 nucleotides agree with TRBD1. The germline gives CDR1 MNHEY, CDR2 SVGAGI. After removal of 5 bases from V and 3 bases from J, the junction contained 12 bases not matched to a gene. The length of the CDR3 is 17 residues. The CDR3 protein is CASSPILPGTGGYEQYF. The CDR3 DNA sequence: TGTGCCAGCAGTCCAATCCTACCGGGGACAGGGGGCTACGAGCAGTACTTC.

This clonotype was detected many times. The chain couples TRBV12-3 or TRBV12-4 to TRBJ1-3; maybe TRBD1 (5 bases). The V and J ends lost 6 bases and 2 bases respectively, with 8 bases between them. The CDR3 has 13 residues. The chain's CDR3 is CASRPGPGNTIYF. DNA of the CDR3: TGTGCCAGCAGGCCGGGACCTGGAAACACCATATATTTT.

In this sample, this clonotype turned up many times. The chain couples TRBV28 to TRBJ2-5; D gene unclear. Trimming stripped 5 bases from V and 5 bases from J, with 9 bases between. The CDR3 contains 12 residues. Germline-derived CDR1 and CDR2 are MDHEN and SYDVKM. DNA of the CDR3: TGTGCCAGCAGTACCTCGGTTGAGACCCAGTACTTC. It yields the protein CASSTSVETQYF.

This clonotype was seen at least ten times. This rearrangement joins TRBV27 to TRBJ2-7; 7 positions agree with TRBD2. V trimming: 4 bases; J trimming: 3 bases; junction bases outside the gene matches: 9. Germline V gene data show CDR1 as MNHEY and CDR2 as SMNVEV (reference sequence). The CDR3 loop spans 15 amino acids. The CDR3 DNA reads TGTGCCAGCAGTTCCTCGTCGGGAGGTTACTACGAGCAGTACTTC. Amino acid sequence: CASSSSSGGYYEQYF.

This clonotype was seen ten or more times. The J gene is TRBJ1-1, the V gene TRBV11-3; D is uncertain. Deletions cut 0 bases from V and 4 bases from J, with 3 bases between. The CDR3 runs 12 residues. The germline V gene encodes CDR1 SGHNT and CDR2 YENEEA. The CDR3 DNA reads TGTGCCAGCAGCTTAGATACCACTGAAGCTTTCTTT. Residues: CASSLDTTEAFF.

This clonotype was seen only a few times. This chain uses TRBV7-8 with TRBJ2-7; D tentatively fits TRBD1 or TRBD2 (6 bases each). V was trimmed by 5 bases and J by 2 bases, leaving 16 bases between them. CDR3 length: 15 amino acids. CDR1 and CDR2 (germline): SGHVS, FQNEAQ. In nucleotides, the CDR3 is TGTGCCAGCAGCCAATTCAGGGGAGGCACCTACGAGCAGTACTTC. Its translation: CASSQFRGGTYEQYF.